The 12 T cell receptor beta chains presented below share a single source sample, sequenced in a study. In TCRdb, the 5' RACE reads were re-called with MiXCR into one record per CDR3 protein. The data contain around 1,400 distinct CDR3 sequences, approximately 7.1% of them seen just once; the ten biggest clones take up about an eighth. The specimen was central memory T cells from blood PBMCs. The subset is: central memory CD4+ T cells. These receptors were obtained from a male donor with HIV.

The chain couples TRBV10-3 to TRBJ2-1; 9 nucleotides match TRBD1. The V gene end was trimmed by 0 bases and the J gene end by 4 bases; junction bases not matched to a gene: 4. Germline-derived CDR1 and CDR2 are ENHRY and SYGVKD. The CDR3 is made up of 16 amino acids. The CDR3 DNA reads as TGTGCCATCAGTGAGTCGGGGGACAGGGTTTACAATGAGCAGTTCTTC. This codes for CAISESGDRVYNEQFF.

The rearrangement uses TRBV19 and TRBJ1-5; D gene uncertain. CDR1 and CDR2 (germline): LNHDA, SQIVND (reference sequence). The V end lost 8 bases, the J end lost 4 bases, and 15 bases lay between the germline ends. The CDR3 contains 14 residues. CDR3 protein: CASHPGLGNQPQHF. CDR3 nucleotides: TGTGCCAGTCACCCGGGGTTAGGGAATCAGCCCCAGCATTTT.

This clonotype is large by share. The gene calls are TRBV6-2 or TRBV6-3 and TRBJ1-2, with no clear D. The CDR3 sequence is 15 residues long. Germline lookup yields CDR1 MNHEY and CDR2 SVGEGT. V shed 0 bases and J shed 0 bases, with 8 bases lying between them. The CDR3 is CASSYSGRPNYGYTF. The CDR3 DNA reads as TGTGCCAGCAGTTACTCAGGCCGGCCTAACTATGGCTACACCTTC.

This chain joins TRBV6-1 and TRBJ1-2; D possibly corresponds to TRBD1 (5 bases). Looked up from germline, CDR1 is MNHNS and CDR2 is SASEGT. CDR3 length: 11 amino acids. Trimming took off 6 bases at V and 4 bases at J, with 6 bases between the two ends. The CDR3 protein is CASSDSYGYTF. DNA for the CDR3: TGTGCCAGCAGCGACAGCTATGGCTACACCTTC.

In this sample, this clonotype turned up a few times. The chain is built from TRBV20-1 and TRBJ1-6; possible D gene TRBD1, 5 bases. CDR3 length equals 17 residues. Looked up from germline, CDR1 is DFQATT and CDR2 is SNEGSKA (reference sequence). V lost 0 bases and J 5 bases, leaving 17 bases between the germline ends. The CDR3 nucleotides read TGCAGTGCTAGAGATCCCTACCAGCCAGGGCATAATTCACCCCTCCACTTT. It codes for CSARDPYQPGHNSPLHF.

This clonotype was seen more than once but under ten times. The rearrangement links TRBV29-1 to TRBJ2-3, with unresolved D. Looked up from germline, CDR1 is SQVTM and CDR2 is ANQGSEA. V dropped 6 bases and J dropped 7 bases, with 14 bases sitting between them. This CDR3 region has 12 residues. CDR3 sequence: CSVPLVGHTQYF. CDR3 in DNA: TGCAGCGTCCCTCTGGTTGGTCATACGCAGTATTTT.

By frequency in the sample, this clonotype is large. This rearrangement joins TRBV10-3 to TRBJ2-3; D gene ambiguous. CDR1 is ENHRY, CDR2 SYGVKD, per germline. This CDR3 spans 12 amino acids. Trimming cost V 11 bases and J 3 bases, with 12 bases left between them. The CDR3 here is CASAPVTDTQYF. CDR3 in DNA: TGTGCCTCCGCCCCCGTAACAGATACGCAGTATTTT.

In its sample, this clonotype ranks as medium-sized (0.01 to 0.1%). The chain carries TRBV3-1 and TRBJ1-2, with a possible D match to TRBD1 (6 bases). V was cut by 3 bases and J by 2 bases, with 10 bases left in between. Per the germline V gene, CDR1 is LGHDT and CDR2 is YNNKEL (reference sequence). The CDR3 is made up of 14 amino acids. CDR3 in DNA: TGTGCCAGCAGCCAGGCCACAGGGAACTATGGCTACACCTTC. This codes for CASSQATGNYGYTF.

This clonotype was observed a handful of times. The CDR3 DNA reads TGTGCCAGCAGTTACTCGACCCCCATCTCTGGAAACACCATATATTTT. This gives the protein CASSYSTPISGNTIYF. This chain uses TRBV6-5 with TRBJ1-3; D remains unclear. CDR3 size: 16 residues. The V end lost 0 bases, the J end lost 0 bases, and 9 bases lay between the germline ends. The germline CDR1 and CDR2 sequences are MNHEY and SVGAGI.

About this clonotype: Just one base apart from a much larger clone, this may be a read error. This chain connects TRBV19 to TRBJ1-1; a weak D match, TRBD1 (5 bases). Per germline, CDR1 LNHDA and CDR2 SQIVND (reference sequence). The CDR3 loop spans 16 amino acids. In nucleotides, the CDR3 is TGTACCAGTAGTAGAACACTCCAGACAGTGAACACTGAAGCTTTCTTT. Translation: CTSSRTLQTVNTEAFF.

This clonotype is labeled large (0.1 to 1%). This sequence joins TRBV20-1 and TRBJ2-7, with unresolved D. V lost 3 bases and J 4 bases, leaving 10 bases between the germline ends. The CDR3 is 12 residues long. The germline gives CDR1 DFQATT, CDR2 SNEGSKA (reference sequence). The CDR3: CSASSQVYEQYF. For the CDR3, the DNA is TGCAGTGCTAGTAGTCAGGTATACGAGCAGTACTTC.

This clonotype is categorized as medium-sized. The V gene is TRBV24-1, the J gene TRBJ2-5; 10 bases match TRBD1. V lost 4 bases, J lost 1 base, and 5 bases stayed unmatched. Germline lookup yields CDR1 KGHDR and CDR2 SFDVKD. CDR3 length: 16 amino acids. CDR3 nucleotide sequence: TGTGCCACCAGTGAGCCCGGGACAGGGGTCCAAGAGACCCAGTACTTC. It specifies CATSEPGTGVQETQYF.